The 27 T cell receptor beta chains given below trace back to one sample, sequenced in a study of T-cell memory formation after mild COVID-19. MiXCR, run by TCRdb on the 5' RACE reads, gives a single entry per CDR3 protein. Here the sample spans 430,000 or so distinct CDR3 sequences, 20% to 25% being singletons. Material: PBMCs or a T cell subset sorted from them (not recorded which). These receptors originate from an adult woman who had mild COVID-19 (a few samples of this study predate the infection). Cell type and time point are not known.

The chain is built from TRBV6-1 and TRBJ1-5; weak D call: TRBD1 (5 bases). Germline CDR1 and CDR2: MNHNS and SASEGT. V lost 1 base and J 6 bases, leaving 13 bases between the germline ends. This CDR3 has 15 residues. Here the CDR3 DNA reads TGTGCCAGCAGTGAAGGACAGCTCCTAGGTCAGCCCCAGCATTTT. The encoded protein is CASSEGQLLGQPQHF.

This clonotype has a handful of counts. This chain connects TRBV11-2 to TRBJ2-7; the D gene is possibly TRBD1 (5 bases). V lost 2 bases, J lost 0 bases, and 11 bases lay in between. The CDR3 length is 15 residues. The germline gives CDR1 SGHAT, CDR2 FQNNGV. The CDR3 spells CASSLSDSYSYEQYF. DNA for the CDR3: TGTGCCAGCAGCTTAAGCGACAGCTACTCCTACGAGCAGTACTTC.

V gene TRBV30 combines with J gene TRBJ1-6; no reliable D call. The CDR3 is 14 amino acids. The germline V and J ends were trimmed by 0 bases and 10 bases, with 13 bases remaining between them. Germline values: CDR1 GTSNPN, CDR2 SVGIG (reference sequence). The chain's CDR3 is CAWSVILGISPLHF. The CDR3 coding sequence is TGTGCCTGGAGTGTAATTTTGGGGATCTCACCCCTCCACTTT.

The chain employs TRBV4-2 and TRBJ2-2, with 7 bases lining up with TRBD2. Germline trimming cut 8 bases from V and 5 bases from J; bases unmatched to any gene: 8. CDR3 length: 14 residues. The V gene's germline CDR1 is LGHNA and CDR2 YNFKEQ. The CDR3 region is CASAKRDGTGELFF. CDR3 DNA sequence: TGTGCCAGCGCGAAGCGGGACGGTACCGGGGAGCTGTTTTTT.

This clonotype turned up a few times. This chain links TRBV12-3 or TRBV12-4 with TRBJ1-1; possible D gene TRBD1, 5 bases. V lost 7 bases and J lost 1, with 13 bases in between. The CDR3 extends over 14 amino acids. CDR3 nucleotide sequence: TGTGCCAGCAAAATGGGGCACGGGAACACTGAAGCTTTCTTT. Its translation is CASKMGHGNTEAFF.

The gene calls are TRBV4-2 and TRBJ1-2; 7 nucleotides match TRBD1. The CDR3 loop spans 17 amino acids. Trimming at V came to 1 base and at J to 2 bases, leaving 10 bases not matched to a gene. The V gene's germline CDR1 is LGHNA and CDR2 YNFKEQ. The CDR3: CASSQGRFRTGNYGYTF. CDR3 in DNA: TGTGCCAGCAGCCAAGGTCGATTTAGGACAGGCAACTATGGCTACACCTTC.

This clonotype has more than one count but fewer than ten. CDR3 coding DNA: TGTGCCAGCAGCTTAGCCCAAGTCTCCGCGGGGGAAGGAGAGACCCAGTACTTC. Translating gives CASSLAQVSAGEGETQYF. This chain uses TRBV7-8 with TRBJ2-5; TRBD2 agrees at 7 bases. CDR1 SGHVS and CDR2 FQNEAQ come from the germline V gene. This CDR3 contains 18 residues. Trimming took 0 bases from V and 4 from J; bases not matched to a gene: 14.

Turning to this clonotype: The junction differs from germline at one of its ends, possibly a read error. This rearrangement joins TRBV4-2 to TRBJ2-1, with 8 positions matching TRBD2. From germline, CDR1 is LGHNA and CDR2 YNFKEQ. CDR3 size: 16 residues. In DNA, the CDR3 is TGTGCCAGCCGCCACCTGTCGTCCGGGAGGGCCGGTGAGCAGTTCTTC. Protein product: CASRHLSSGRAGEQFF.

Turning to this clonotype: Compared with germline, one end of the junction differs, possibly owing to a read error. CDR3 protein: CASSFPLAGVGELYF. CDR3 DNA sequence: TGTGCCAGCAGCTTCCCACTAGCGGGAGTGGGAGAGCTGTACTTC. The rearrangement links TRBV7-2 to TRBJ2-7; 11 bases agree with TRBD2. From germline, CDR1 is SGHTA and CDR2 FQGNSA. This CDR3 has 15 amino acids.

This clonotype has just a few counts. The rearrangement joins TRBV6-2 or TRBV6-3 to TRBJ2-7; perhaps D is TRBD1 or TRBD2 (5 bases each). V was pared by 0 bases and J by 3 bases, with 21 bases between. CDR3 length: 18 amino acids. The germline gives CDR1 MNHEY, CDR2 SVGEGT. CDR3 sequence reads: CASSYSRNEGKILYEQYF. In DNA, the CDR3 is TGTGCCAGCAGTTACTCGAGAAATGAGGGGAAGATCCTCTACGAGCAGTACTTC.

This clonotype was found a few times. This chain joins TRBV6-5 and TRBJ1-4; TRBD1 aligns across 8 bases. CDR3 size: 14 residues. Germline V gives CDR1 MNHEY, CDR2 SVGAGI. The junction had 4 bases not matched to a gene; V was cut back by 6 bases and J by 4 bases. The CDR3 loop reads CASRDRAFNEKLFF. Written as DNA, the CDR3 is TGTGCCAGCAGGGACAGGGCTTTTAATGAAAAACTGTTTTTT.

The CDR3 DNA sequence: TGTGCCACCAGTGGCCTCCCGGGGGGTAATGAGCAGTTCTTC. Translated, it gives CATSGLPGGNEQFF. The chain has TRBV24-1 and TRBJ2-1; the match to TRBD2 covers 7 bases. CDR3 size: 14 residues. Germline CDR1 and CDR2: KGHDR and SFDVKD. V trimming: 5 bases; J trimming: 7 bases; junction bases outside the gene matches: 7.

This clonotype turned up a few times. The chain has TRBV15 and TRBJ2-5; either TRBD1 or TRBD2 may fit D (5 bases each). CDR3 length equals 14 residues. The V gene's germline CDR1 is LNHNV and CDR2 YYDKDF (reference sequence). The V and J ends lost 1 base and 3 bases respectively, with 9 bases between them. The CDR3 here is CATSRVQGEETQYF. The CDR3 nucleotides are TGTGCCACCAGCAGAGTCCAGGGAGAAGAGACCCAGTACTTC.

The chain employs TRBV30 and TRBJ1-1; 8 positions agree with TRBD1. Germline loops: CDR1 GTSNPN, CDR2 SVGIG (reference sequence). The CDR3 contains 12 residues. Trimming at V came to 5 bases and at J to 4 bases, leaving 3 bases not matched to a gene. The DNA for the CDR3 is TGTGCCTGGGGAACAGGGGGCACTGAAGCTTTCTTT. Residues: CAWGTGGTEAFF.

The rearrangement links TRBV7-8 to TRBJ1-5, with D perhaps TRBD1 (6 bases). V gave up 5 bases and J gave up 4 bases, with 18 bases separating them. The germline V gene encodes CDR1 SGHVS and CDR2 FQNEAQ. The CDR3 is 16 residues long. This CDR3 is CASSIDRFGKNQPQHF. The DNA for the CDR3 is TGTGCCAGCAGCATCGACAGGTTCGGGAAGAATCAGCCCCAGCATTTT. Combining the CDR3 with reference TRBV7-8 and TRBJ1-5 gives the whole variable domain GAGVSQSPRYKVAKRGQDVALRCDPISGHVSLFWYQQALGQGPEFLTYFQNEAQLDKSGLPSDRFFAERPEGSVSTLKIQRTQQEDSAVYLCASSIDRFGKNQPQHFGDGTRLSIL.

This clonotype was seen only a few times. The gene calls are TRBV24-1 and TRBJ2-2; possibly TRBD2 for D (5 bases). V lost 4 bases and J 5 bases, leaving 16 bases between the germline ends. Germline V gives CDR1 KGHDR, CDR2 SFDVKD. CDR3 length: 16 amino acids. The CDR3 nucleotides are TGTGCCACCAGTGAGCCCGGACTCCTCGGAACCGGGGAGCTGTTTTTT. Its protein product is CATSEPGLLGTGELFF.

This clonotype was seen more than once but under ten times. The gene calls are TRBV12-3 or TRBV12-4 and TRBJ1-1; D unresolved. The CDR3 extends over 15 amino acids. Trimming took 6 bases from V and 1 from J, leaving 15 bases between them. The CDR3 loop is CASSPKEGQNTEAFF. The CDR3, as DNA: TGTGCCAGCAGCCCCAAGGAGGGCCAGAACACTGAAGCTTTCTTT.

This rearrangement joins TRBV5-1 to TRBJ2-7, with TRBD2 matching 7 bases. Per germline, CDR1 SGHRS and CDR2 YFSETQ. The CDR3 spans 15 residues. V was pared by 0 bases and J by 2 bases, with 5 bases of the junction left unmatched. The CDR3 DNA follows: TGCGCCAGCAGCTTGGCCAAGGGAGGGGCCTACGAGCAGTACTTC. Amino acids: CASSLAKGGAYEQYF.

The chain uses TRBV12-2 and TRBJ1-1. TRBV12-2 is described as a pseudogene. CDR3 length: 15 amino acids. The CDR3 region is CASRLKKTENTEAFF. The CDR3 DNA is TGTGCAAGTCGCTTAAAAAAGACGGAGAACACTGAAGCTTTCTTT.

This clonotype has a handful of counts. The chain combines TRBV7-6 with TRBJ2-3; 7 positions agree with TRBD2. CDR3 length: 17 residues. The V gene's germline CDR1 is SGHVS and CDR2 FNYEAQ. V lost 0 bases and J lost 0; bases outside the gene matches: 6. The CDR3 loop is CASSLAASGSSTDTQYF. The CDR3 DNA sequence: TGTGCCAGCAGCTTAGCGGCTAGCGGATCTAGCACAGATACGCAGTATTTT.

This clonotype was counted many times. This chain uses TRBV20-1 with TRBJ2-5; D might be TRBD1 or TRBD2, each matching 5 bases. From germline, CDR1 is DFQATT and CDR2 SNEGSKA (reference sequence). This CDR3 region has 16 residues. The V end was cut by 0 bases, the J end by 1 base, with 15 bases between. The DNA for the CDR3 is TGCAGTGCTAGAGATACTGGGGGATGGGGCCAAGAGACCCAGTACTTC. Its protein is CSARDTGGWGQETQYF.

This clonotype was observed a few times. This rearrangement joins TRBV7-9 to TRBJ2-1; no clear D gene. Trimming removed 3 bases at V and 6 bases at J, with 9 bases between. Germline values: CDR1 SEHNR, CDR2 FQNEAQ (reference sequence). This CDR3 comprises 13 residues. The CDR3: CASSFQVTNEQFF. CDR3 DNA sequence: TGTGCCAGCAGCTTCCAGGTAACCAATGAGCAGTTCTTC.

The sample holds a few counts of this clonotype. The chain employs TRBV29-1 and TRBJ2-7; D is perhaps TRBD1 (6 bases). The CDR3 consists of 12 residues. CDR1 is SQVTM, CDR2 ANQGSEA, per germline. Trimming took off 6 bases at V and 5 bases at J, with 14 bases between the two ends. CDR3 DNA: TGCAGCGTCGGGACATCGGCGGACGAGCAGTACTTC. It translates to CSVGTSADEQYF.

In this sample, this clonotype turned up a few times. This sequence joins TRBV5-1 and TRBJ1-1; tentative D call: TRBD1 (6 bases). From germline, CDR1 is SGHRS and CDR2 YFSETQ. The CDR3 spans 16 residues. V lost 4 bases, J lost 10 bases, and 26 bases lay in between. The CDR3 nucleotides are TGCGCCAGCAGCCAATTGGGCAGGGGTTCGGCAATCGCAGCTTTCTTT. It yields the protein CASSQLGRGSAIAAFF. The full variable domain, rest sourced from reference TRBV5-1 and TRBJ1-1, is KAGVTQTPRYLIKTRGQQVTLSCSPISGHRSVSWYQQTPGQGLQFLFEYFSETQRNKGNFPGRFSGRQFSNSRSEMNVSTLELGDSALYLCASSQLGRGSAIAAFFGQGTRLTVV.

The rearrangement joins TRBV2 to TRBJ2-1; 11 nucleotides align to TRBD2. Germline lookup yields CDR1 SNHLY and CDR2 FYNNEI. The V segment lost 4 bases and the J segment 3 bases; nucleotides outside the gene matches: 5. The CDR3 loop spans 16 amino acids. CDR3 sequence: CASSAPTSGSYNEQFF. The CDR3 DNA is TGTGCCAGCAGTGCCCCTACTAGCGGGAGCTACAATGAGCAGTTCTTC.

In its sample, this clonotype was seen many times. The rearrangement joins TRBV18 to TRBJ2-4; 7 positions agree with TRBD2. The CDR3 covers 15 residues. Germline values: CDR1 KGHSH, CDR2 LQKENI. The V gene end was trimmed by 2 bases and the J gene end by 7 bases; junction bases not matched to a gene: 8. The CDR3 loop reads CASSPTGGFGNIQYF. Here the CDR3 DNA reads TGTGCCAGCTCACCAACGGGGGGATTCGGGAACATTCAGTACTTC.

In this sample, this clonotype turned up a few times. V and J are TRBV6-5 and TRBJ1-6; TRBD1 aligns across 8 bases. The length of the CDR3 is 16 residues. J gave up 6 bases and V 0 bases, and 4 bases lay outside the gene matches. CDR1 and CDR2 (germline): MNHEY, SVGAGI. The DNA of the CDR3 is TGTGCCAGCAGTTACTCGAGGACAGGGAGTAATTCACCCCTCCACTTT. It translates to CASSYSRTGSNSPLHF.